The T cell receptor (beta chain) described here comes from a study of breast tumors, draining lymph nodes, adjacent tissues. Findings and caveats of the study: Compared with basal-like, luminal-like tumors shared significantly more repertoire with nontumor tissue. Most tumor T cells seemingly derive from lymph node, then expand in tumor. Tumor repertoires ranked between lymph nodes and nontumor tissue in diversity, with V and J gene preferences. Data only fit, rather than demonstrated, lymph node origin of most tumor T cells.

CDR1 and CDR2 from the germline V gene are MNHGY and SAAAGT. The CDR3 loop spans 14 amino acids. Each CDR3 protein gets one entry after TCRdb re-called the multiplex PCR reads with MiXCR. The profile shows about 270,000 distinct CDR3 sequences, about 30% of them singletons. With respect to this clonotype: Its antigen is undetermined. Its ends do not fully match the called genes, so a read error is possible.

Samples came from axillary lymph nodes draining the breast cancer. Sequenced material: axillary lymph node tissue. The gene calls are TRBV6-8 and TRBJ2-3, with D uncertain. The origin of this receptor is a female donor with breast cancer. Some clones in this sample may be carry-over from other donors' samples. CDR3 nucleotides: TGTGCCAACAGTTACGGTCAGGGCACAGATACGCAGTATTTT. Amino acid sequence: CANSYGQGTDTQYF.